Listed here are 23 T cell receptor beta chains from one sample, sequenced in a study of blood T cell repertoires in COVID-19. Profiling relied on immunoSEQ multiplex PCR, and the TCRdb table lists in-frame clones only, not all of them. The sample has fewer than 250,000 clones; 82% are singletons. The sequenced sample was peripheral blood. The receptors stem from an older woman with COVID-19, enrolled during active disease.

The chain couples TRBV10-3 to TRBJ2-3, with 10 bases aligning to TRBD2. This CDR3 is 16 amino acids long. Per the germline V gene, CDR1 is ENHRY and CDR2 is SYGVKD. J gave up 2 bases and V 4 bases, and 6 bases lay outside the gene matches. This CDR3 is CAISGASGGPTDTQYF. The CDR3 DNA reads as TGTGCCATCAGTGGGGCTAGCGGGGGCCCCACAGATACGCAGTATTTT.

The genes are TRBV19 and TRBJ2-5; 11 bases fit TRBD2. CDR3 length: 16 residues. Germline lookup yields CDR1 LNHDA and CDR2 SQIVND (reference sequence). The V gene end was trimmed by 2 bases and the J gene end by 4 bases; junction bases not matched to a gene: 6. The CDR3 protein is CASSILAGGEGETQYF. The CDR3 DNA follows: TGTGCCAGTAGTATACTAGCGGGGGGAGAGGGAGAGACCCAGTACTTC. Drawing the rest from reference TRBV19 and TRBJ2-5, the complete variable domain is DGGITQSPKYLFRKEGQNVTLSCEQNLNHDAMYWYRQDPGQGLRLIYYSQIVNDFQKGDIAEGYSVSREKKESFPLTVTSAQKNPTAFYLCASSILAGGEGETQYFGPGTRLLVL.

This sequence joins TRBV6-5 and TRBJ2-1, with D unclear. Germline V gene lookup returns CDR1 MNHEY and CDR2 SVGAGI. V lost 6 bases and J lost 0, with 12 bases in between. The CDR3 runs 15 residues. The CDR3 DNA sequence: TGTGCCAGCAGCGAGTCCGAGAGCTCCTACAATGAGCAGTTCTTC. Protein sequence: CASSESESSYNEQFF.

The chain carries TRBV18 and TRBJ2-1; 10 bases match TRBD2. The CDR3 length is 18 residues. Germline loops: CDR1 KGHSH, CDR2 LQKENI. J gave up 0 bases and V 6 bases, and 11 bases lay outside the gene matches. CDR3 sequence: CASSSRASGGSSYNEQFF. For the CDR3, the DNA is TGTGCCAGCTCCTCGCGAGCTAGCGGGGGAAGCTCCTACAATGAGCAGTTCTTC.

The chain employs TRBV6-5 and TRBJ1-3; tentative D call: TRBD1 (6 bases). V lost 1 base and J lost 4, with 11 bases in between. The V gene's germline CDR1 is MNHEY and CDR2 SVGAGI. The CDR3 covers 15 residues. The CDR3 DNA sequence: TGTGCCAGCAGTTACTTTTCAGGGGTCGGAAACACCATATATTTT. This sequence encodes CASSYFSGVGNTIYF.

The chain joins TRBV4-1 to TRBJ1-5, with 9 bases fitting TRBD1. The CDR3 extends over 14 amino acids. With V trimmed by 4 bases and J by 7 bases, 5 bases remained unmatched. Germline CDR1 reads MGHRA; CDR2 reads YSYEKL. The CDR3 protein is CASSPGQGVQPQHF. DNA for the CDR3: TGCGCCAGCAGCCCGGGACAGGGTGTCCAGCCCCAGCATTTT.

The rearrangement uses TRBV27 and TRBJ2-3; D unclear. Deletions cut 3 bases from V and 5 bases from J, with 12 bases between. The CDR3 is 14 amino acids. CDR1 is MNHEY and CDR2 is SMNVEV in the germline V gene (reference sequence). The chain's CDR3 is CASSFFFPEDTQYF. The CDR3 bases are TGTGCCAGCAGTTTCTTCTTCCCAGAAGATACGCAGTATTTT.

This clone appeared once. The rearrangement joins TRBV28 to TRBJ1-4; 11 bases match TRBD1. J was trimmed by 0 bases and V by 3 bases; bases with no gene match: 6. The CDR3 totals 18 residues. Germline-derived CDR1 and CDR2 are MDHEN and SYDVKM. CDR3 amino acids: CASSFIGQGAATNEKLFF. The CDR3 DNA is TGTGCCAGCAGTTTTATCGGACAGGGGGCGGCAACTAATGAAAAACTGTTTTTT. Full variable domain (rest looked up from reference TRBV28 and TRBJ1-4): DVKVTQSSRYLVKRTGEKVFLECVQDMDHENMFWYRQDPGLGLRLIYFSYDVKMKEKGDIPEGYSVSREKKERFSLILESASTNQTSMYLCASSFIGQGAATNEKLFFGSGTQLSVL.

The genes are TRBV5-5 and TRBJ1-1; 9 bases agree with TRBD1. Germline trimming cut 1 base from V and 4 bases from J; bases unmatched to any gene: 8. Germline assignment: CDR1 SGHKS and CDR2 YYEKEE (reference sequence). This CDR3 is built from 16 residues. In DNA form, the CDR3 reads TGTGCCAGCAGCTTGTGGGGACAGGGATCGAGCACTGAAGCTTTCTTT. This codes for CASSLWGQGSSTEAFF.

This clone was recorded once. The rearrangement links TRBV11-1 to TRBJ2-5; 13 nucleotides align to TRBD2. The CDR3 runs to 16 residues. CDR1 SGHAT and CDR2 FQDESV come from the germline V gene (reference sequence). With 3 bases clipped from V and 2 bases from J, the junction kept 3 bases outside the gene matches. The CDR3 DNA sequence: TGTGCCAGCAGCTTGACTAGCGGGGGGTTGCAAGAGACCCAGTACTTC. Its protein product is CASSLTSGGLQETQYF.

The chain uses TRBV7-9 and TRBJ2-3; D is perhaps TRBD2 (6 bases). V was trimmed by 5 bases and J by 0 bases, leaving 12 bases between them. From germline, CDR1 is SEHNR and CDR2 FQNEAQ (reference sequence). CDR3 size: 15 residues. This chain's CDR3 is CASSMAGPSTDTQYF. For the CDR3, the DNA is TGTGCCAGCAGCATGGCGGGACCTAGCACAGATACGCAGTATTTT.

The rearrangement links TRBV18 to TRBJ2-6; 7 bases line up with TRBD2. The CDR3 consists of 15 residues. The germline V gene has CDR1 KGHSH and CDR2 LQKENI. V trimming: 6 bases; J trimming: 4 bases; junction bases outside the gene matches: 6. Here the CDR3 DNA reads TGTGCCAGCTCTCGCGGGGGTTCCGGGGCCAACGTCCTGACTTTC. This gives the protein CASSRGGSGANVLTF. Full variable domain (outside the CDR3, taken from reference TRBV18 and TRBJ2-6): NAGVMQNPRHLVRRRGQEARLRCSPMKGHSHVYWYRQLPEEGLKFMVYLQKENIIDESGMPKERFSAEFPKEGPSILRIQQVVRGDSAAYFCASSRGGSGANVLTFGAGSRLTVL.

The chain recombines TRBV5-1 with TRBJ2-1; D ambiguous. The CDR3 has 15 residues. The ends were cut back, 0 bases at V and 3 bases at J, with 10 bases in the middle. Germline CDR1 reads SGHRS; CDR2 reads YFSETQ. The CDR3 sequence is CASSLVSRNYNEQFF. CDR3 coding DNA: TGCGCCAGCAGCTTGGTGTCGCGGAACTACAATGAGCAGTTCTTC. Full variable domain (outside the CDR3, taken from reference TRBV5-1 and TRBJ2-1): KAGVTQTPRYLIKTRGQQVTLSCSPISGHRSVSWYQQTPGQGLQFLFEYFSETQRNKGNFPGRFSGRQFSNSRSEMNVSTLELGDSALYLCASSLVSRNYNEQFFGPGTRLTVL.

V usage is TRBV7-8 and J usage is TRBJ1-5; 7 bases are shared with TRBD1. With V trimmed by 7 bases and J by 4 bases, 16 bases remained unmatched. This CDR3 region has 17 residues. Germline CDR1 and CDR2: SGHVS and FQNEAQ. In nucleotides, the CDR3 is TGTGCCAGCACTTTGGACCCTTGGGACAGCCGAAATCAGCCCCAGCATTTT. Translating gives CASTLDPWDSRNQPQHF.

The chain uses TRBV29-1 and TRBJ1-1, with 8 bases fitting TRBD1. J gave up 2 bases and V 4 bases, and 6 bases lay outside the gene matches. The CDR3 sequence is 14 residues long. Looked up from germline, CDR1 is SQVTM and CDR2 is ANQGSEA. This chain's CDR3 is CSVAGGQANTEAFF. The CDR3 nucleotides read TGCAGCGTTGCCGGGGGACAGGCTAACACTGAAGCTTTCTTT.

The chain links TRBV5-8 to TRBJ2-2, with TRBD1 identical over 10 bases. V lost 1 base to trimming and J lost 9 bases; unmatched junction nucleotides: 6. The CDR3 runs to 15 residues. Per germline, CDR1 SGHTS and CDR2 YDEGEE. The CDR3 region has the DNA TGTGCCAGCAGCTTGACCATGACAGGGGGCCGGGAGCTGTTTTTT. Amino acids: CASSLTMTGGRELFF.

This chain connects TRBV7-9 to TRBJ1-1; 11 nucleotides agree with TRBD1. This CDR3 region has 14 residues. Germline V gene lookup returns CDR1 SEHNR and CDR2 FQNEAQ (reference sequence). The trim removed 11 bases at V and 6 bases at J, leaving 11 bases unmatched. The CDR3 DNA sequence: TGTGCCGCAAGACTTACGGGACAGGGGGCTGAAGCTTTCTTT. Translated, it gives CAARLTGQGAEAFF. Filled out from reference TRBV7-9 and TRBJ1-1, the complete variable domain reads DTGVSQNPRHKITKRGQNVTFRCDPISEHNRLYWYRQTLGQGPEFLTYFQNEAQLEKSRLLSDRFSAERPKGSFSTLEIQRTEQGDSAMYLCAARLTGQGAEAFFGQGTRLTVV.

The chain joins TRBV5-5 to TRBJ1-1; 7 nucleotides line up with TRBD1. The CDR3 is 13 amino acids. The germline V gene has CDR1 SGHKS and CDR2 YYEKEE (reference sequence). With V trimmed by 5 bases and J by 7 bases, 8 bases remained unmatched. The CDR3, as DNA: TGTGCCAGCAGAAAAGGAGGGGGCGGTGAAGCTTTCTTT. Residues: CASRKGGGGEAFF.

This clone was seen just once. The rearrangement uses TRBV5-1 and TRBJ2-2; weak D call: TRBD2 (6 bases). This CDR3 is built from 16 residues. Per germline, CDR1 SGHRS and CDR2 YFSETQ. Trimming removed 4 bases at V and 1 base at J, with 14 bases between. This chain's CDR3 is CASSRVGGRNTGELFF. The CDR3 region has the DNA TGCGCCAGCAGCCGAGTGGGGGGAAGGAACACCGGGGAGCTGTTTTTT.

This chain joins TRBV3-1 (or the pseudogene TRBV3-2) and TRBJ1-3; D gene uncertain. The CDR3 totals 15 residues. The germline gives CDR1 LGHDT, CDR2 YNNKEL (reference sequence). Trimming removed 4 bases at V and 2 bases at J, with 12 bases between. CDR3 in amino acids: CASSPARGAGNTIYF. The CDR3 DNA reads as TGTGCCAGCAGCCCAGCGAGAGGAGCTGGAAACACCATATATTTT.

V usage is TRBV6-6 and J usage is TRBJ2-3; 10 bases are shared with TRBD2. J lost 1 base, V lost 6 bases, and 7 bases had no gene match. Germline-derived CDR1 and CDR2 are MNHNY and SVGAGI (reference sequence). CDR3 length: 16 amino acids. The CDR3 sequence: CASSLTGTSGTDTQYF. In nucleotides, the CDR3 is TGTGCCAGCAGCCTCACCGGGACTAGCGGCACAGATACGCAGTATTTT.

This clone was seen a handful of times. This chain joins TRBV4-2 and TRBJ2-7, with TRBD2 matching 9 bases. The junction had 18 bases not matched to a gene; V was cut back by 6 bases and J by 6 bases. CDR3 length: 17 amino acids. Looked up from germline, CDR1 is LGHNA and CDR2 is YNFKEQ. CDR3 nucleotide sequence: TGTGCCAGCAGTTCTAAGGGGGTGGTAGCGGGAGAACGCGAGCAGTACTTC. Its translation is CASSSKGVVAGEREQYF.

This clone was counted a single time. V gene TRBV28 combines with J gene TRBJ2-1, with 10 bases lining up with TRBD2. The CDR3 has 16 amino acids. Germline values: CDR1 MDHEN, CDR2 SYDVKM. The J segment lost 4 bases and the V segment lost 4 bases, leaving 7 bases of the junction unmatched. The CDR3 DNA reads TGTGCCAGCAGTTCCCCTAGCGGGAGAGGGTACAATGAGCAGTTCTTC. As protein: CASSSPSGRGYNEQFF.